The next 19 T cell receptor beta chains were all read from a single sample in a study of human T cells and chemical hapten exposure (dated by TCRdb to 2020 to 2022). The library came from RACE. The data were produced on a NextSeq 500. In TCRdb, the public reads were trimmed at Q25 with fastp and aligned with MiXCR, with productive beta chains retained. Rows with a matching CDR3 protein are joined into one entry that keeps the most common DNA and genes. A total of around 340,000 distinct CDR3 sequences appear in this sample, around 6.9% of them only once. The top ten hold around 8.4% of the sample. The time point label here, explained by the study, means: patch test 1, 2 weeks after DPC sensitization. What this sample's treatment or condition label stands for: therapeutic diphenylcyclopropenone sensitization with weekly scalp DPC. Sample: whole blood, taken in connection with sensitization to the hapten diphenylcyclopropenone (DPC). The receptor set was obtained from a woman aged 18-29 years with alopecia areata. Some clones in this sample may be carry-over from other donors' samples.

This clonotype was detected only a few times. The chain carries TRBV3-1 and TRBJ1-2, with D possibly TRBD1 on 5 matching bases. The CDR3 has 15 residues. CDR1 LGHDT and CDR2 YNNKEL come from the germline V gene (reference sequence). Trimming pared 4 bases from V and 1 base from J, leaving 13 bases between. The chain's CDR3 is CASSPYTGSNYGYTF. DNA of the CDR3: TGTGCCAGCAGCCCATACACAGGAAGTAACTATGGCTACACCTTC. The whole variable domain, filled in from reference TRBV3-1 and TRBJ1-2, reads DTAVSQTPKYLVTQMGNDKSIKCEQNLGHDTMYWYKQDSKKFLKIMFSYNNKELIINETVPNRFSPKSPDKAHLNLHINSLELGDSAVYFCASSPYTGSNYGYTFGSGTRLTVV.

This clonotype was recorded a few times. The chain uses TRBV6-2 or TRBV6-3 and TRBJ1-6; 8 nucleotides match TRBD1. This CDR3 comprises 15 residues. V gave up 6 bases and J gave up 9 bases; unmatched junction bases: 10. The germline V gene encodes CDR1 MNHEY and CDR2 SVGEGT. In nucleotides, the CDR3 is TGTGCCAGCAGCCTCGACAGGGGATCCCTTTCACCCCTCCACTTT. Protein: CASSLDRGSLSPLHF.

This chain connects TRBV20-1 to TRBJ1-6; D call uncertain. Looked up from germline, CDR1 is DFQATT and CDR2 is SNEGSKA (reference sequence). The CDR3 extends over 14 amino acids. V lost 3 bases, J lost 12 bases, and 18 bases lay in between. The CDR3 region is CSASPSGVVRPLHF. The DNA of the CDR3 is TGCAGTGCTAGCCCAAGCGGGGTTGTTAGACCCCTCCACTTT.

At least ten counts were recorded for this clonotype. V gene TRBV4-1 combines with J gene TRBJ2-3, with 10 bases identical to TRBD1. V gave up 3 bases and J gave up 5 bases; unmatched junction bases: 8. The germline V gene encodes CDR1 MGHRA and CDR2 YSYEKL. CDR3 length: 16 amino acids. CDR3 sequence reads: CASSHIPGQGQDTQYF. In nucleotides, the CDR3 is TGCGCCAGCAGCCATATCCCGGGACAGGGGCAAGATACGCAGTATTTT.

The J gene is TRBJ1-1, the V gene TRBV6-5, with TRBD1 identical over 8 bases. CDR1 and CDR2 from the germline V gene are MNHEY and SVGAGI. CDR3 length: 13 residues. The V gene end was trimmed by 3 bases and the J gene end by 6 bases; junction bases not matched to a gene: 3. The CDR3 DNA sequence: TGTGCCAGCAGTTATGAGGACAGGGCTGAAGCTTTCTTT. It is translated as CASSYEDRAEAFF.

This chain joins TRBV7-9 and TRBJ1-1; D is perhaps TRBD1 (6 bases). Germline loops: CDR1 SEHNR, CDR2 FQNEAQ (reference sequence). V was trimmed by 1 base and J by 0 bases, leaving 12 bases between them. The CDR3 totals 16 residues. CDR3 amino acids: CASSLGTAFMNTEAFF. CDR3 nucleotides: TGTGCCAGCAGCTTAGGGACAGCCTTCATGAACACTGAAGCTTTCTTT. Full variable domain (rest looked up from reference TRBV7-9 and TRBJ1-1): DTGVSQNPRHKITKRGQNVTFRCDPISEHNRLYWYRQTLGQGPEFLTYFQNEAQLEKSRLLSDRFSAERPKGSFSTLEIQRTEQGDSAMYLCASSLGTAFMNTEAFFGQGTRLTVV.

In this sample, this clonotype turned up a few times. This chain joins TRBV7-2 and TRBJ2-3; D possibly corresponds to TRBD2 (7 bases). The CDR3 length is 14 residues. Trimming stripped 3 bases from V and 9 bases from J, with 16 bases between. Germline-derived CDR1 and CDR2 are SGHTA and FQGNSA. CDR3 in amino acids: CASSFFVGGQTQYF. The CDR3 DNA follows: TGTGCCAGCAGCTTCTTTGTGGGGGGGCAGACGCAGTATTTT.

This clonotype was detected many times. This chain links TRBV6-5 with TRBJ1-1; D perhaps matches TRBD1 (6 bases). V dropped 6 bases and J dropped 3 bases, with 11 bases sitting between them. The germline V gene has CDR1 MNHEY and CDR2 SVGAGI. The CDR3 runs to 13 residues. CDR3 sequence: CASRYREYTEAFF. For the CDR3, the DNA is TGTGCCAGCAGGTACAGGGAGTACACTGAAGCTTTCTTT.

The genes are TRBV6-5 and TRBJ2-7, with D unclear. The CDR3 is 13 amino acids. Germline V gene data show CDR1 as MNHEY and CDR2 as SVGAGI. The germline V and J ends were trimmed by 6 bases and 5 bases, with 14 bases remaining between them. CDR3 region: CASSRSGDHEQYF. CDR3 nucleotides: TGTGCCAGCAGCCGCAGTGGAGACCACGAGCAGTACTTC.

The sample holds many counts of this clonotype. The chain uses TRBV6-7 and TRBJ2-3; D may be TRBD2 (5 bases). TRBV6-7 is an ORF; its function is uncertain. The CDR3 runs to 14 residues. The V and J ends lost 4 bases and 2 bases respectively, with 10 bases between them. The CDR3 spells CASSFRGTTDTQYF. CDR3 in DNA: TGTGCCAGCAGTTTCCGGGGAACCACAGATACGCAGTATTTT.

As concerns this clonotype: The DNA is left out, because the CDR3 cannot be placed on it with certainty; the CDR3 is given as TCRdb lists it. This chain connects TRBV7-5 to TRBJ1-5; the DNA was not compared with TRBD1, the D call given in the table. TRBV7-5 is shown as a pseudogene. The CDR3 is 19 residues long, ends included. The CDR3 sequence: CISVPEAYGDPYSNQPQHF.

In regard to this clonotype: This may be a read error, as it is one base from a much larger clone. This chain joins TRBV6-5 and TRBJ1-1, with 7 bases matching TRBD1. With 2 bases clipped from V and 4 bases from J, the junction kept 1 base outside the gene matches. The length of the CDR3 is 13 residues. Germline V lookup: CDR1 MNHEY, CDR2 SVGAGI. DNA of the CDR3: TGTGCCAGCAGTTACCCAGGGGGCACTGAAGCTTTCTTT. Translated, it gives CASSYPGGTEAFF.

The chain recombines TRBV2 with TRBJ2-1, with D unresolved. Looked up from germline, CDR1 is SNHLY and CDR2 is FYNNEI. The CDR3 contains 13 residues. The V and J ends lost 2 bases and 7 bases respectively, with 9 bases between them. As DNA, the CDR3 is TGTGCCAGCAGTGAATACGCGTTAAATGAGCAGTTCTTC. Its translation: CASSEYALNEQFF.

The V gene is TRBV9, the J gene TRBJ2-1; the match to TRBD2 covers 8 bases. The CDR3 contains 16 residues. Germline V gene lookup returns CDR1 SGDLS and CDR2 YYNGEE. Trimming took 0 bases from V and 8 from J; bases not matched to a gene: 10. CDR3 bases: TGTGCCAGCAGCGTAGATCCGGGGGGGCCTTTCCATGAGCAGTTCTTC. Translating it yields CASSVDPGGPFHEQFF.

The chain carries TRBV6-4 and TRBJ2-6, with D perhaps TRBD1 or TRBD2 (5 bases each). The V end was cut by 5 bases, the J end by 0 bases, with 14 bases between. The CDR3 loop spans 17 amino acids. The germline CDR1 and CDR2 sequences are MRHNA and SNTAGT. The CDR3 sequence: CASSPGSAISGANVLTF. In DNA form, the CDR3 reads TGTGCCAGCAGTCCAGGGAGTGCTATCTCTGGGGCCAACGTCCTGACTTTC.

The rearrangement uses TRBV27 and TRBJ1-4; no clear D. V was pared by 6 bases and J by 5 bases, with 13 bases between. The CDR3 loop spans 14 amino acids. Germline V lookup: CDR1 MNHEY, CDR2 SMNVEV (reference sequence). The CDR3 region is CASRSGRANEKLFF. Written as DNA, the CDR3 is TGTGCCAGCAGGTCCGGTAGGGCAAATGAAAAACTGTTTTTT.

The CDR3 nucleotides are TGCGCCAGCAGCTTGGTTAGACAGGGGGCCAAAAACATTCAGTACTTC. It codes for CASSLVRQGAKNIQYF. The V call is TRBV5-1, the J call TRBJ2-4, with TRBD1 matching over 8 bases. Unmatched junction bases numbered 3, after V lost 0 bases and J lost 1 base. Germline values: CDR1 SGHRS, CDR2 YFSETQ. The CDR3 covers 16 residues. Full variable domain (missing parts from reference TRBV5-1 and TRBJ2-4): KAGVTQTPRYLIKTRGQQVTLSCSPISGHRSVSWYQQTPGQGLQFLFEYFSETQRNKGNFPGRFSGRQFSNSRSEMNVSTLELGDSALYLCASSLVRQGAKNIQYFGAGTRLSVL.

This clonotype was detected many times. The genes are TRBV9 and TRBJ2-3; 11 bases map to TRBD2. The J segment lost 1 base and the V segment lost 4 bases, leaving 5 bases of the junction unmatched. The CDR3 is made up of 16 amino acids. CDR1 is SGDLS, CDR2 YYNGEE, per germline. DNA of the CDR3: TGTGCCAGCAGCCTTTCGACTAGCGGGGGCACAGATACGCAGTATTTT. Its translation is CASSLSTSGGTDTQYF. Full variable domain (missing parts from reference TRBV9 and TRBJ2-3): DSGVTQTPKHLITATGQRVTLRCSPRSGDLSVYWYQQSLDQGLQFLIQYYNGEERAKGNILERFSAQQFPDLHSELNLSSLELGDSALYFCASSLSTSGGTDTQYFGPGTRLTVL.

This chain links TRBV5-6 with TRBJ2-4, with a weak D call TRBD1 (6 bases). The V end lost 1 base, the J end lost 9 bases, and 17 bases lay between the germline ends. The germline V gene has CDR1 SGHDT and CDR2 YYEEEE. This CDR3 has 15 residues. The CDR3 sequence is CASSLSSGAIGIQYF. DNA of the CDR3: TGTGCCAGCAGCTTGTCATCAGGGGCCATAGGCATTCAGTACTTC.